A selection of T cell receptor beta chains follows, all from one sample in a study of blood T cell repertoires in COVID-19. Repertoires were generated with immunoSEQ multiplex PCR, while TCRdb's copy carries only in-frame clones and drops some. The sample comprises approximately 230,000 clones, around 86% of which are singletons, and about 1.7% rests with the top ten. Sequenced: PBMCs or T cells enriched from blood (not recorded which). The receptors stem from a man aged 35 to 55 who had recovered from COVID-19. Each CDR3 is given without its conserved first and last residue.

J	V	CDR3
TRBJ1-5	TRBV19	ASSTDRWTGPAAIRQPQH
TRBJ2-3	TRBV6-5	ASRVRGGSTDTQY
TRBJ2-3	TRBV11-2	ASSPIGGALTDTQY
TRBJ2-1	TRBV7-9	ASSLGEPYNEQF
TRBJ1-2	TRBV28	ASNTPGQTGGGYT
TRBJ1-2	TRBV2	ASISGFRGYT
TRBJ1-1	TRBV6-5	ASSILRRATEAF
TRBJ2-3	TRBV7-2	ASSGGISGDTQY
TRBJ1-1	TRBV4-3	ASSQGGSPSEAF
TRBJ2-1	TRBV4-2	ASSSGTNYYNEQF
TRBJ1-1	TRBV6-6	ASSPERGYTEAF
TRBJ2-7	TRBV28	ASSPTTGLSHEQY
TRBJ1-2	TRBV6-5	ASSQASYGYT
TRBJ2-7	TRBV29-1	SVEQGSSYEQY
TRBJ2-1	TRBV4-1	ASSQTLPLEQF
TRBJ2-1	TRBV5-1	ASNYRSGSIFEQF
TRBJ2-2	TRBV9	ASSGPSGTGPNTGELF
TRBJ1-2	TRBV5-6	ASSFLLTMSYT
TRBJ1-2	TRBV7-9	ASSSPGQGVNYGYT
TRBJ1-4	TRBV19	ASSPDRGLQKLF
TRBJ2-3	TRBV4-2	ASSQATSSTDTQY
TRBJ1-3	TRBV5-4	ASSFRGGSYGNTIY
TRBJ2-1	TRBV5-1	ASSPSGQGHNEQF